These 18 T cell receptor beta chains share one sample of origin, sequenced in a study of cytomegalovirus exposure and HLA in healthy donors. Some clones are missing from TCRdb's copy, which holds only in-frame ones; the method was immunoSEQ multiplex PCR. The table lists about 220,000 clones, just over 85% of them singletons. The specimen was PBMCs. These receptors all stem from a woman aged 18 to 35 in good health and CMV-seronegative.

The chain couples TRBV5-1 to TRBJ2-3, with D tentatively TRBD2 (6 bases). The CDR3 is 14 residues long. Trimming took 1 base from V and 2 from J, leaving 8 bases between them. Germline V gene lookup returns CDR1 SGHRS and CDR2 YFSETQ. CDR3 amino acids: CASSLWRDTDTQYF. CDR3 nucleotides: TGCGCCAGCAGCTTGTGGCGGGACACAGATACGCAGTATTTT.

The V call is TRBV30, the J call TRBJ1-4; D is undetermined. Germline values: CDR1 GTSNPN, CDR2 SVGIG (reference sequence). The CDR3 is 13 residues long. The V and J ends lost 2 bases and 6 bases respectively, with 10 bases between them. CDR3 in DNA: TGTGCCTGGAGTTCGGGAGTTGATGAAAAACTGTTTTTT. Amino acid sequence: CAWSSGVDEKLFF.

The chain uses TRBV5-6 and TRBJ2-7, with TRBD2 matching over 10 bases. Trimming took 0 bases from V and 3 from J; bases not matched to a gene: 3. CDR1 is SGHDT and CDR2 is YYEEEE in the germline V gene. The CDR3 length is 15 residues. In DNA, the CDR3 is TGTGCCAGCAGCTTGGGACTAGCGGGTAGCTACGAGCAGTACTTC. The encoded protein is CASSLGLAGSYEQYF.

CDR3 sequence reads: CASSVGGGQPQHF. CDR3 nucleotide sequence: TGTGCCAGCAGCGTAGGGGGAGGTCAGCCCCAGCATTTT. The chain employs TRBV9 and TRBJ1-5, with D unclear. V was trimmed by 0 bases and J by 6 bases, leaving 7 bases between them. The CDR3 runs to 13 residues. The germline V gene has CDR1 SGDLS and CDR2 YYNGEE.

The chain combines TRBV28 with TRBJ1-1; TRBD1 might be the D (6 bases). The CDR3 totals 15 residues. From germline, CDR1 is MDHEN and CDR2 SYDVKM. V lost 3 bases, J lost 1 base, and 12 bases lay in between. The CDR3 protein is CASSFFDRRNTEAFF. The CDR3, as DNA: TGTGCCAGCAGTTTCTTTGACAGGCGGAACACTGAAGCTTTCTTT.

The CDR3 is CASRQGWEKLFF. The CDR3 region has the DNA TGTGCCAGTAGACAGGGGTGGGAAAAACTGTTTTTT. The V gene is TRBV2, the J gene TRBJ1-4, with 8 bases matching TRBD1. V lost 9 bases, J lost 8 bases, and 5 bases stayed unmatched. This CDR3 has 12 amino acids. Germline assignment: CDR1 SNHLY and CDR2 FYNNEI.

J is TRBJ1-2 and V is TRBV5-1; TRBD1 matches at 8 bases. Germline assignment: CDR1 SGHRS and CDR2 YFSETQ. The CDR3 is made up of 14 amino acids. V trimming: 4 bases; J trimming: 4 bases; junction bases outside the gene matches: 6. The CDR3 loop reads CASSRRQGPYGYTF. Here the CDR3 DNA reads TGCGCCAGCAGCAGACGACAGGGGCCCTATGGCTACACCTTC.

This rearrangement joins TRBV4-2 to TRBJ2-1; D may be TRBD2 (5 bases). This CDR3 is 17 amino acids long. Trimming took off 1 base at V and 3 bases at J, with 16 bases between the two ends. Per the germline V gene, CDR1 is LGHNA and CDR2 is YNFKEQ. CDR3 sequence (DNA): TGTGCCAGCAGCCAAGTAGCGACTATCTCCTACTACAATGAGCAGTTCTTC. It is translated as CASSQVATISYYNEQFF.

This clone came up once. This sequence joins TRBV9 and TRBJ1-4, with a weak D call TRBD1 (6 bases). The CDR3 totals 17 residues. From germline, CDR1 is SGDLS and CDR2 YYNGEE. V was clipped by 2 bases and J by 6 bases, with 20 bases between them. Written as DNA, the CDR3 is TGTGCCAGCAGCGTGGGGGCGGAATTGCCTGGCCATGAAAAACTGTTTTTT. Protein product: CASSVGAELPGHEKLFF.

This chain uses TRBV5-1 with TRBJ2-1, with TRBD2 matching 10 bases. The CDR3 sequence is 17 residues long. The germline CDR1 and CDR2 sequences are SGHRS and YFSETQ. Trimming took 3 bases from V and 5 from J; bases not matched to a gene: 11. CDR3 DNA sequence: TGCGCCAGCAGCTCAAATTTCGGGACTAGCGACCACAATGAGCAGTTCTTC. It is translated as CASSSNFGTSDHNEQFF.

V gene TRBV7-2 combines with J gene TRBJ2-7, with TRBD1 identical over 7 bases. The CDR3 is 15 residues long. V was clipped by 0 bases and J by 4 bases; unmatched bases: 6. Germline V CDR1 and CDR2: SGHTA, FQGNSA. DNA of the CDR3: TGTGCCAGCAGCTTAGCGGTAGGGGGCGTATACGAGCAGTACTTC. This encodes CASSLAVGGVYEQYF.

This clone came up many times. The genes are TRBV28 and TRBJ1-2; no reliable D call. The V and J ends lost 1 base and 9 bases respectively, with 18 bases between them. The CDR3 runs 15 residues. Germline values: CDR1 MDHEN, CDR2 SYDVKM. The CDR3 loop is CASSLLATESGSYTF. The DNA of the CDR3 is TGTGCCAGCAGTTTATTAGCGACGGAAAGCGGGAGCTACACCTTC.

The rearrangement links TRBV7-8 to TRBJ2-3; 10 positions agree with TRBD2. With V trimmed by 1 base and J by 5 bases, 6 bases remained unmatched. CDR3 size: 16 residues. Germline V CDR1 and CDR2: SGHVS, FQNEAQ. The CDR3 spells CASSLEASGRRDTQYF. As DNA, the CDR3 is TGTGCCAGCAGCTTAGAGGCTAGCGGGAGAAGAGATACGCAGTATTTT.

This sequence joins TRBV4-1 and TRBJ1-5, with D possibly TRBD1 on 6 matching bases. V shed 5 bases and J shed 5 bases, with 13 bases lying between them. Per the germline V gene, CDR1 is MGHRA and CDR2 is YSYEKL. The CDR3 has 14 residues. CDR3 sequence: CASSSGEGDQPQHF. The DNA of the CDR3 is TGCGCCAGCAGCTCCGGGGAGGGGGATCAGCCCCAGCATTTT.

The chain couples TRBV4-1 to TRBJ2-2, with 11 nucleotides matching TRBD1. Per germline, CDR1 MGHRA and CDR2 YSYEKL. The CDR3 runs 16 residues. Trimming took 3 bases from V and 7 from J; bases not matched to a gene: 7. The DNA for the CDR3 is TGCGCCAGCAGCCAGGGGGACAGGGGGTTCGGCGGGGAGCTGTTTTTT. Translated, it gives CASSQGDRGFGGELFF.

This rearrangement joins TRBV18 to TRBJ1-1; 9 bases agree with TRBD1. Trimming took 2 bases from V and 10 from J; bases not matched to a gene: 11. The CDR3 is 15 amino acids. CDR1 and CDR2 (germline): KGHSH, LQKENI. The CDR3 DNA reads TGTGCCAGCTCACCAAGCCGGGACAGGGTCCCCGGAGCTTTCTTT. This translates into CASSPSRDRVPGAFF. Variable domain in full (rest from reference TRBV18 and TRBJ1-1): NAGVMQNPRHLVRRRGQEARLRCSPMKGHSHVYWYRQLPEEGLKFMVYLQKENIIDESGMPKERFSAEFPKEGPSILRIQQVVRGDSAAYFCASSPSRDRVPGAFFGQGTRLTVV.

The chain uses TRBV27 and TRBJ2-1, with a weak D call TRBD1 (6 bases). V dropped 2 bases and J dropped 2 bases, with 10 bases sitting between them. The CDR3 is 15 residues long. Germline CDR1 reads MNHEY; CDR2 reads SMNVEV (reference sequence). The CDR3 region is CASSLGQSAYNEQFF. In nucleotides, the CDR3 is TGTGCCAGCAGTTTAGGACAGTCGGCCTACAATGAGCAGTTCTTC.

The chain uses TRBV30 and TRBJ1-1; TRBD1 is a possible D gene (6 bases). Trimming removed 4 bases from V and 5 bases from J, with 17 bases in between. Germline loops: CDR1 GTSNPN, CDR2 SVGIG (reference sequence). This CDR3 spans 14 amino acids. The CDR3 sequence: CAWTIGGAWTEAFF. CDR3 nucleotides: TGTGCCTGGACCATTGGGGGGGCGTGGACTGAAGCTTTCTTT.